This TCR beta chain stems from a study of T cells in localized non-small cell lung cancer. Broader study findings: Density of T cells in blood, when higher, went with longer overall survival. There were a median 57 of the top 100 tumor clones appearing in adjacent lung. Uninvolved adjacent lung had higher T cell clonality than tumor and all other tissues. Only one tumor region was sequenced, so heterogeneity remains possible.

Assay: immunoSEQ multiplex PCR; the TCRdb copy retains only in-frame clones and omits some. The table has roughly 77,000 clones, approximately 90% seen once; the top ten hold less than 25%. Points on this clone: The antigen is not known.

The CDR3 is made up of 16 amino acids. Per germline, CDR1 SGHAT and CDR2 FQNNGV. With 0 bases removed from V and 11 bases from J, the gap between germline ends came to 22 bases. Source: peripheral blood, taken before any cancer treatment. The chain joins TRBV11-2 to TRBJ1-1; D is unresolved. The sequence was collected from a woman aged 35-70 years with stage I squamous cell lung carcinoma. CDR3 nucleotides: TGTGCCAGCAGCTTAGATTTAAGGGTCGCGACCAACGTGGCTTTCTTT. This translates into CASSLDLRVATNVAFF.